The clone carrying this T cell receptor beta chain was observed once. Its specificity is unknown. PCR amplification relied on 60 Vbeta primers (plus 13 Jbeta primers). Sequencing used immunoSEQ multiplex PCR; TCRdb keeps in-frame clones, though not all of them. The sample shows under 200,000 clones, roughly 68% of them seen only once. The V end lost 1 base, the J end lost 1 base, and 14 bases lay between the germline ends. The CDR3 length is 16 residues. The germline CDR1 and CDR2 sequences are SGHDT and YYEEEE. These data are taken from a study of cytomegalovirus exposure and HLA in healthy donors. Donors were ostensibly healthy at sampling, although undocumented immune exposures were probable. General study results and limits: Researchers reported in a later analysis that common viral pathogens appeared linked to several top clusters. In a later analysis, TCR beta V- and J-gene trimming showed a link to a missense DCLRE1C variant. In presence/absence analyses, roughly uniform sequencing depth across donors was assumed.

J is TRBJ2-5 and V is TRBV5-6; weak D call: TRBD2 (5 bases). The sequencing input was PBMCs. The sequence came from a young woman in good health and CMV-seronegative. The CDR3 loop reads CASSLRRYPPQETQYF. CDR3 nucleotides: TGTGCCAGCAGCTTGAGGAGGTACCCCCCCCAAGAGACCCAGTACTTC.